The 22 T cell receptor beta chains below were found in one sample sequenced in a study of OX40 agonist ivuxolimab in advanced cancers. Assay used: immunoSEQ multiplex PCR; TCRdb lists only in-frame clones, some missing. This sample yields tens of thousands of clones, of which around nine tenths are seen a single time; around 11% belongs to the top ten. Sample: CD4+ or CD8+ T cells sorted from blood, taken in a trial of the OX40 agonist ivuxolimab. The receptor source for this set is an adult with an advanced solid tumor such as melanoma, head and neck, liver or kidney cancer.

The chain links TRBV27 to TRBJ2-1; 9 nucleotides agree with TRBD2. This CDR3 has 16 residues. Germline V lookup: CDR1 MNHEY, CDR2 SMNVEV (reference sequence). The junction had 13 bases not matched to a gene; V was cut back by 6 bases and J by 7 bases. DNA of the CDR3: TGTGCCAGCAGAATTTCTCTAGCGGGGTATTGGAATGAGCAGTTCTTC. Encoded protein: CASRISLAGYWNEQFF.

This clone was recorded once. The genes are TRBV2 and TRBJ2-4; D not certain. CDR3 length: 15 residues. The V gene's germline CDR1 is SNHLY and CDR2 FYNNEI. Trimming removed 7 bases at V and 0 bases at J, with 13 bases between. CDR3 DNA: TGTGCCAGCACCCCAGTAAAGTTAGCCAAAAACATTCAGTACTTC. This translates into CASTPVKLAKNIQYF.

The V and J genes are TRBV19 and TRBJ2-3, with D unresolved. The CDR3 contains 12 residues. Per the germline V gene, CDR1 is LNHDA and CDR2 is SQIVND (reference sequence). Trimming stripped 5 bases from V and 2 bases from J, with 5 bases between. The CDR3 region is CASSAYTDTQYF. In DNA, the CDR3 is TGTGCCAGTAGTGCCTACACAGATACGCAGTATTTT.

This clone is a singleton in its sample. This sample includes further DNA sequences coding for the same CDR3. This CDR3 is CASSLEDTIQYF. The CDR3 nucleotides are TGTGCCAGCAGCCTGGAGGATACAATACAGTACTTC. The rearrangement uses TRBV6-6 and TRBJ2-7, with D perhaps TRBD2 (5 bases). V lost 6 bases and J 10 bases, leaving 16 bases between the germline ends. CDR1 and CDR2 from the germline V gene are MNHNY and SVGAGI (reference sequence). The CDR3 is 12 amino acids.

The rearrangement joins TRBV7-9 to TRBJ1-4; the D is unclear. The CDR3 covers 15 residues. Germline CDR1 and CDR2: SEHNR and FQNEAQ (reference sequence). V was trimmed by 8 bases and J by 0 bases, leaving 13 bases between them. The CDR3 nucleotides are TGTGCCAGCGGGATTTCTATCACAACTAATGAAAAACTGTTTTTT. As protein: CASGISITTNEKLFF. Full variable domain (rest looked up from reference TRBV7-9 and TRBJ1-4): DTGVSQNPRHKITKRGQNVTFRCDPISEHNRLYWYRQTLGQGPEFLTYFQNEAQLEKSRLLSDRFSAERPKGSFSTLEIQRTEQGDSAMYLCASGISITTNEKLFFGSGTQLSVL.

The rearrangement links TRBV4-3 to TRBJ1-1; the D is unclear. CDR1 is LGHNA and CDR2 is YSLEER in the germline V gene. This CDR3 contains 14 residues. V lost 0 bases and J 4 bases, leaving 9 bases between the germline ends. This chain's CDR3 is CASSQDFQVTEAFF. The DNA for the CDR3 is TGCGCCAGCAGCCAAGATTTTCAGGTCACTGAAGCTTTCTTT.

The chain employs TRBV2 and TRBJ2-3, with D maybe TRBD1 (5 bases). The V gene lost 4 bases and the J gene lost 1 base, with 12 bases spanning the gap. The CDR3 spans 15 residues. CDR1 and CDR2 (germline): SNHLY, FYNNEI. This CDR3 is CASSGQTSRTDTQYF. CDR3 sequence (DNA): TGTGCCAGCAGTGGACAGACTTCCCGCACAGATACGCAGTATTTT. Full variable domain (remainder filled in from reference TRBV2 and TRBJ2-3): EPEVTQTPSHQVTQMGQEVILRCVPISNHLYFYWYRQILGQKVEFLVSFYNNEISEKSEIFDDQFSVERPDGSNFTLKIRSTKLEDSAMYFCASSGQTSRTDTQYFGPGTRLTVL.

This sequence joins TRBV27 and TRBJ2-1; D remains unclear. Germline V gene sequence: CDR1 MNHEY, CDR2 SMNVEV (reference sequence). Deletions cut 3 bases from V and 10 bases from J, with 13 bases between. CDR3 size: 13 residues. CDR3 sequence (DNA): TGTGCCAGCAGTTTGATAGCATTAGGGGAGCAGTTCTTC. This encodes CASSLIALGEQFF.

The V gene is TRBV4-3, the J gene TRBJ1-3; possibly TRBD1 for D (5 bases). Germline CDR1 and CDR2: LGHNA and YSLEER. This CDR3 is 17 amino acids long. Trimming cost V 0 bases and J 0 bases, with 12 bases left between them. CDR3 residues: CASSQERSGRSGNTIYF. The CDR3 region has the DNA TGCGCCAGCAGCCAAGAGAGGTCAGGGCGCTCTGGAAACACCATATATTTT.

The chain has TRBV10-2 and TRBJ1-6; possible D gene TRBD1, 6 bases. The V and J ends lost 6 bases and 0 bases respectively, with 12 bases between them. The CDR3 runs to 16 residues. Looked up from germline, CDR1 is WSHSY and CDR2 is SAAADI. DNA for the CDR3: TGCGCCAGCAGCGATACAGGGAGCTCCTATAATTCACCCCTCCACTTT. Protein: CASSDTGSSYNSPLHF.

The CDR3 region is CASSPWTGMNTEAFF. The CDR3 DNA is TGTGCCAGCAGCCCTTGGACAGGAATGAACACTGAAGCTTTCTTT. This chain links TRBV7-8 with TRBJ1-1, with 7 positions matching TRBD1. Germline V lookup: CDR1 SGHVS, CDR2 FQNEAQ. The CDR3 totals 15 residues. The junction had 6 bases not matched to a gene; V was cut back by 5 bases and J by 0 bases.

The rearrangement uses TRBV6-4 and TRBJ1-2; maybe TRBD1 (5 bases). The length of the CDR3 is 14 residues. CDR1 MRHNA and CDR2 SNTAGT come from the germline V gene. V lost 0 bases and J 3 bases, leaving 8 bases between the germline ends. In nucleotides, the CDR3 is TGTGCCAGCAGTGACTCCCCGGGGGACTATGGCTACACCTTC. The encoded protein is CASSDSPGDYGYTF.

The rearrangement uses TRBV7-9 and TRBJ2-5; 7 bases agree with TRBD1. V dropped 11 bases and J dropped 2; count of bases not matched to a gene: 2. CDR1 is SEHNR, CDR2 FQNEAQ, per germline (reference sequence). CDR3 length: 11 amino acids. The CDR3 region is CAGGQQETQYF. As DNA, the CDR3 is TGTGCCGGGGGACAGCAAGAGACCCAGTACTTC. The full variable domain, in which reference TRBV7-9 and TRBJ2-5 provide the parts outside the CDR3, is DTGVSQNPRHKITKRGQNVTFRCDPISEHNRLYWYRQTLGQGPEFLTYFQNEAQLEKSRLLSDRFSAERPKGSFSTLEIQRTEQGDSAMYLCAGGQQETQYFGPGTRLLVL.

The chain joins TRBV7-9 to TRBJ2-5; D is undetermined. The germline CDR1 and CDR2 sequences are SEHNR and FQNEAQ (reference sequence). The CDR3 runs 12 residues. V dropped 4 bases and J dropped 4 bases, with 7 bases sitting between them. The CDR3 nucleotides read TGTGCCAGCAGCTCCCCCCGAGAGACCCAGTACTTC. Translated, it gives CASSSPRETQYF.

The V and J genes are TRBV7-9 and TRBJ2-7; 7 bases match TRBD1. Per germline, CDR1 SEHNR and CDR2 FQNEAQ (reference sequence). CDR3 size: 14 residues. The V and J ends lost 6 bases and 0 bases, in that order; junction bases with no gene match: 5. CDR3 loop: CASSFWDSSYEQYF. CDR3 DNA sequence: TGTGCCAGCAGTTTCTGGGACAGCTCCTACGAGCAGTACTTC.

V usage is TRBV30 and J usage is TRBJ2-3, with D perhaps being TRBD1 or TRBD2 (5 bases each). Germline V gives CDR1 GTSNPN, CDR2 SVGIG (reference sequence). The CDR3 spans 15 residues. The V end was cut by 5 bases, the J end by 4 bases, with 19 bases between. CDR3 coding DNA: TGTGCCTGGGCCATGTTAGGGGCCGGGGCAGATACGCAGTATTTT. It is translated as CAWAMLGAGADTQYF.

J is TRBJ1-1 and V is TRBV7-9; D gene unclear. The CDR3 consists of 15 residues. CDR1 and CDR2 (germline): SEHNR, FQNEAQ (reference sequence). V was shortened by 4 bases and J by 0 bases, with 12 bases between the two germline ends. The CDR3 DNA is TGTGCCAGCAGCTCTGAGAGGTGGATGAACACTGAAGCTTTCTTT. Translating gives CASSSERWMNTEAFF.

This chain's CDR3 is CASRPNSEYGYTF. In nucleotides, the CDR3 is TGTGCCAGCAGGCCGAACAGCGAGTATGGCTACACCTTC. The rearrangement joins TRBV6-1 to TRBJ1-2, with D unresolved. CDR1 and CDR2 (germline): MNHNS, SASEGT. The V gene lost 6 bases and the J gene lost 5 bases, with 13 bases spanning the gap. The CDR3 totals 13 residues.

Concerning this clone: Other DNA sequences in this specimen translate into the identical CDR3. J is TRBJ2-3 and V is TRBV5-6; no clear D gene. Trimming cost V 0 bases and J 4 bases, with 3 bases left between them. Germline CDR1 is SGHDT and CDR2 is YYEEEE. The CDR3 loop spans 12 amino acids. CDR3 DNA: TGTGCCAGCAGCTTGGGTGCAGATACGCAGTATTTT. Protein sequence: CASSLGADTQYF.

This clone was counted once. The chain is built from TRBV19 and TRBJ1-1, with D perhaps TRBD1 (6 bases). The V and J ends lost 7 bases and 5 bases respectively, with 14 bases between them. The CDR3 spans 13 residues. Germline CDR1 reads LNHDA; CDR2 reads SQIVND (reference sequence). The CDR3 is CASNLQGWTEAFF. CDR3 in DNA: TGTGCCAGTAACTTACAGGGCTGGACTGAAGCTTTCTTT. The whole variable domain, remainder taken from reference TRBV19 and TRBJ1-1, is DGGITQSPKYLFRKEGQNVTLSCEQNLNHDAMYWYRQDPGQGLRLIYYSQIVNDFQKGDIAEGYSVSREKKESFPLTVTSAQKNPTAFYLCASNLQGWTEAFFGQGTRLTVV.

This chain joins TRBV19 and TRBJ2-3; D ambiguous. V lost 3 bases and J 2 bases, leaving 6 bases between the germline ends. CDR3 length: 13 residues. Germline V lookup: CDR1 LNHDA, CDR2 SQIVND (reference sequence). The CDR3 reads CASSILVTDTQYF. The CDR3 nucleotides read TGTGCCAGTAGTATCCTAGTCACAGATACGCAGTATTTT.

This clone appeared once. The rearrangement links TRBV23-1 to TRBJ2-1; D perhaps matches TRBD2 (5 bases). TRBV23-1 is treated as an ORF (open reading frame) with a function not yet certain. The CDR3 sequence is 17 residues long. Trimming took 5 bases from V and 0 from J, leaving 17 bases between them. The CDR3, as DNA: TGCGCCAGCAGTGACACGCGGGTTCTCAGCTCCTACAATGAGCAGTTCTTC. Amino acid sequence: CASSDTRVLSSYNEQFF.